This T cell receptor beta chain was sequenced during a study of T cells in Graves' hyperthyroidism and ophthalmopathy. The overall study: The blood sample was taken at first diagnosis, before treatment began. Overall study findings and caveats: Peripheral blood also featured most of the thyroid clonotypes expanded above 0.001.

TCR beta CDR3 sequences were amplified from RNA transcripts. The HTBI primer set drove a first-round RT-PCR of the TCR CDR3. TCRdb processed the multiplex PCR reads anew with MiXCR; each CDR3 protein has one entry. The sample carries nearly 600,000 distinct CDR3 sequences, 14% recorded once. A remark on this clonotype: Its specificity is unknown.

The sample comprised blood. This clonotype originated in a woman aged 18-29 years with Graves' ophthalmopathy.

The CDR3 loop is CASSSGLPKAFF. The CDR3 nucleotides read TGTGCCAGCAGCTCGGGACTGCCGAAAGCTTTCTTT. The V and J genes are TRBV5-5 and TRBJ1-1; D perhaps matches TRBD1 (5 bases). Germline CDR1 is SGHKS and CDR2 is YYEKEE (reference sequence). The ends were cut back, 3 bases at V and 9 bases at J, with 12 bases in the middle. This CDR3 is built from 12 residues.